What follows is one TCR beta chain and its context. Its matching antigen is unknown. These data originate in a study of T cells in tumors after PD-1 blockade. At the level of the study: A subset received ongoing vismodegib 150 mg daily alongside anti-PD-1 therapy. On average, tumor samples gave around 25,000 TCR templates and 6,000 to 7,500 unique clonotypes.

The CDR3 totals 16 residues. In germline, CDR1 is LNHDA, CDR2 SQIVND (reference sequence). Trimming left V 5 bases short and J 0 bases short, with 13 bases between. Only in-frame clones appear in the TCRdb table, and some are missing; sequencing was by immunoSEQ multiplex PCR. The table records several thousand clones, 55% to 65% of them present only once. General study findings and limits: Expanded exhausted CD8+ clones after therapy were mostly novel clonotypes.

The chain couples TRBV19 to TRBJ1-4; the D is unclear. The TCR comes from a human donor with basal cell carcinoma. The sample in question was tumor tissue, obtained after anti-PD-1 treatment. As DNA, the CDR3 is TGTGCCAGTAGTGCCAGATTGCAGCCAACTAATGAAAAACTGTTTTTT. Protein sequence: CASSARLQPTNEKLFF. Supplemented by reference TRBV19 and TRBJ1-4, the full variable domain reads DGGITQSPKYLFRKEGQNVTLSCEQNLNHDAMYWYRQDPGQGLRLIYYSQIVNDFQKGDIAEGYSVSREKKESFPLTVTSAQKNPTAFYLCASSARLQPTNEKLFFGSGTQLSVL.